A single sample gave rise to the 9 T cell receptor beta chains below, sequenced in a study of breast tumors, draining lymph nodes, adjacent tissues. TCRdb passed the multiplex PCR reads through MiXCR, listing each CDR3 protein once. This table holds 150,000 to 200,000 distinct CDR3 sequences, 30% to 40% found once. Samples came from axillary lymph nodes draining the breast cancer. Material for sequencing was axillary lymph node tissue. The receptors were sampled from a female donor with breast cancer. Some clones in this sample may be carry-over from other donors' samples.

This sequence joins TRBV10-3 and TRBJ2-7, with TRBD2 identical over 9 bases. Germline CDR1 and CDR2: ENHRY and SYGVKD. After removal of 0 bases from V and 2 bases from J, the junction contained 5 bases not matched to a gene. There are 16 residues in the CDR3. CDR3 nucleotide sequence: TGTGCCATCAGTGAGTCCCTAGCGGGGCGGACCTACGAGCAGTACTTC. It codes for CAISESLAGRTYEQYF.

V gene TRBV4-1 combines with J gene TRBJ1-4; D uncertain. CDR1 MGHRA and CDR2 YSYEKL come from the germline V gene. With 11 bases removed from V and 8 bases from J, the gap between germline ends came to 12 bases. This CDR3 contains 11 residues. CDR3 nucleotide sequence: TGCGCCTCCAATCGTGGGGAAAAACTGTTTTTT. This encodes CASNRGEKLFF.

In this sample, this clonotype turned up many times. The gene calls are TRBV7-9 and TRBJ2-7, with 8 bases matching TRBD1. Germline trimming cut 8 bases from V and 5 bases from J; bases unmatched to any gene: 14. Germline CDR1 reads SEHNR; CDR2 reads FQNEAQ (reference sequence). The CDR3 is 15 amino acids. CDR3 sequence: CASGTGGTGLNEQYF. In DNA form, the CDR3 reads TGTGCCAGCGGGACAGGCGGGACTGGTCTGAACGAGCAGTACTTC.

This clonotype was seen at least ten times. The J gene is TRBJ1-5, the V gene TRBV11-2; D is perhaps TRBD1 (5 bases). The CDR3 length is 13 residues. The germline gives CDR1 SGHAT, CDR2 FQNNGV. V was pared by 3 bases and J by 9 bases, with 12 bases between. The CDR3 DNA reads TGTGCCAGCAGCTTTAGTGAAGGGACGCCCCAGCATTTT. Its protein product is CASSFSEGTPQHF.

The table lists this clonotype with a count of one. The chain has TRBV19 and TRBJ2-6, with 7 positions matching TRBD2. Germline V gene data show CDR1 as LNHDA and CDR2 as SQIVND (reference sequence). The junction had 6 bases not matched to a gene; V was cut back by 3 bases and J by 4 bases. This CDR3 spans 16 amino acids. In nucleotides, the CDR3 is TGTGCCAGTAGTATCGTTGCGGGAGTAGGGGCCAACGTCCTGACTTTC. As protein: CASSIVAGVGANVLTF.

This clonotype was recorded many times. The chain carries TRBV4-3 and TRBJ1-5, with TRBD1 as a possible D gene (5 bases). With 0 bases removed from V and 5 bases from J, the gap between germline ends came to 14 bases. Germline V gene data show CDR1 as LGHNA and CDR2 as YSLEER. This CDR3 comprises 16 residues. CDR3 DNA sequence: TGCGCCAGCAGCCAAGATCGGGCCGGGGCTGATCAGCCCCAGCATTTT. Its protein product is CASSQDRAGADQPQHF.

This clonotype was recorded at least ten times. The chain couples TRBV10-3 to TRBJ2-5; 11 bases fit TRBD2. V lost 5 bases and J lost 2; bases outside the gene matches: 1. The CDR3 runs 14 residues. Germline values: CDR1 ENHRY, CDR2 SYGVKD. This chain's CDR3 is CAISTSGGQETQYF. CDR3 nucleotide sequence: TGTGCCATCAGTACTAGCGGGGGACAAGAGACCCAGTACTTC.

Only a few counts were recorded for this clonotype. The genes are TRBV6-2 or TRBV6-3 and TRBJ2-5; 7 bases align to TRBD1. J was trimmed by 4 bases and V by 6 bases; bases with no gene match: 5. This CDR3 has 13 residues. The V gene's germline CDR1 is MNHEY and CDR2 SVGEGT. CDR3 nucleotides: TGTGCCAGCAGACCAGGGGGAAGAGAGACCCAGTACTTC. Encoded protein: CASRPGGRETQYF.

This clonotype was counted many times. V and J are TRBV7-8 and TRBJ2-1, with D unclear. The germline CDR1 and CDR2 sequences are SGHVS and FQNEAQ. The CDR3 is 11 residues long. Deletions cut 3 bases from V and 7 bases from J, with 4 bases between. CDR3: CASSFGNEQFF. Here the CDR3 DNA reads TGTGCCAGCAGCTTTGGGAATGAGCAGTTCTTC.